A selection of T cell receptor beta chains follows, all from one sample in a study of blood T cell repertoires in COVID-19. Profiled with immunoSEQ multiplex PCR; TCRdb holds only in-frame clones, not every one. This table holds roughly 14,000 clones, over 75% found once. The sample taken for sequencing was peripheral blood. The receptors stem from a man in his fifties or sixties with active COVID-19. Both conserved end residues are part of each CDR3. The D gene is left open where the match is weak. Expanded clones get a size class; other rows say once, few or many, or leave the size out.

TRBJ1-1 | - | - | TRBV18 | TGTGCCAGCTCACCACCATCCCTCGGCGGCGGGTCGGCTTTCTTT | CASSPPSLGGGSAFF
TRBJ2-1 | - | TRBD2 | TRBV3-1/TRBV3-2 | TGTGCCAGCAGCCGTACTAGCGGGAGAGCCCCTCTATACAATGAGCAGTTCTTC | CASSRTSGRAPLYNEQFF
TRBJ2-3 | - | - | TRBV12-3/TRBV12-4 | TGTGCCAGCAGTTTCCTAGCGTTGACGCAGTATTTT | CASSFLALTQYF
TRBJ2-1 | - | - | TRBV6-1 | TGTGCCAGCAGTGCACAAGCGGTTGCTGCCTACAATGAGCAGTTCTTC | CASSAQAVAAYNEQFF
TRBJ1-1 | - | - | TRBV29-1 | TGCAGCGTAGTTGACAGGACGGGGACTGAAGCTTTCTTT | CSVVDRTGTEAFF
TRBJ2-6 | - | TRBD1 | TRBV10-2 | TGCGCCAGCAGGGACAGGGTTTCTGGGGCCAACGTCCTGACTTTC | CASRDRVSGANVLTF
TRBJ2-2 | few | TRBD1 | TRBV5-1 | TGCGCCAGCAGCTTGTTGGGGGACAGGGGGCACACCGGGGAGCTGTTTTTT | CASSLLGDRGHTGELFF
TRBJ2-2 | - | - | TRBV7-2 | TGTGCCAGCAGCTTAACTACAGCCCGAGGGGGGGAGCTGTTTTTT | CASSLTTARGGELFF
TRBJ1-5 | - | TRBD1 | TRBV19 | TGTGCCAGTAGGAATAGGGACAGGGGAGTCAATCAGCCCCAGCATTTT | CASRNRDRGVNQPQHF
TRBJ1-5 | - | - | TRBV15 | TGTGCCACCAGCCACGGGGAGCGTTTCAATCAGCCCCAGCATTTT | CATSHGERFNQPQHF
TRBJ1-4 | - | - | TRBV15 | TGTGCCACCAGCAGAGATCAGGCGGGCTCGAATGAAAAACTGTTTTTT | CATSRDQAGSNEKLFF